A single sample gave rise to the 20 T cell receptor beta chains below, sequenced in a study of identical twins. TCRdb re-called the 5' RACE reads with MiXCR, one entry per CDR3 protein. This sample has 220,000 or so distinct CDR3 sequences, with 5.5% to 7% found just once. These data also formed part of another study, on yellow fever vaccine responses in identical twins.

The sample was memory (CD45RO+) T cells sorted from blood. The origin of the receptors is a woman younger than 35 in good health.

The chain uses TRBV10-3 and TRBJ2-4, with 10 bases that match TRBD1. CDR3 length: 15 amino acids. The trim removed 4 bases at V and 7 bases at J, leaving 7 bases unmatched. Looked up from germline, CDR1 is ENHRY and CDR2 is SYGVKD. This CDR3 reads CAISAGQGGRNIQYF. The CDR3 DNA sequence: TGTGCCATCAGTGCCGGACAGGGGGGACGGAACATTCAGTACTTC.

This clonotype was recorded at least ten times. The chain combines TRBV12-3 or TRBV12-4 with TRBJ2-3, with D perhaps matching TRBD2 (5 bases). V dropped 8 bases and J dropped 6 bases, with 9 bases sitting between them. The CDR3 covers 11 residues. CDR3 residues: CASSPGDTQYF. The CDR3 bases are TGTGCCAGCTCACCGGGGGATACGCAGTATTTT.

The J gene is TRBJ2-3, the V gene TRBV20-1; the match to TRBD2 covers 7 bases. Germline CDR1 is DFQATT and CDR2 is SNEGSKA (reference sequence). V was clipped by 0 bases and J by 4 bases; unmatched bases: 19. The CDR3 extends over 19 amino acids. CDR3 DNA: TGCAGTGCTAGAGACGGGATGGGAGGGAGGTTTTGGGGTGCAGATACGCAGTATTTT. Translation: CSARDGMGGRFWGADTQYF.

This clonotype was picked up a small number of times. V usage is TRBV7-8 and J usage is TRBJ2-1, with TRBD1 matching 9 bases. V was pared by 5 bases and J by 9 bases, with 2 bases of the junction left unmatched. Per the germline V gene, CDR1 is SGHVS and CDR2 is FQNEAQ. The CDR3 contains 12 residues. CDR3 nucleotides: TGTGCCAGCAGCCAGGGACAGGGTGAGCAGTTCTTC. This codes for CASSQGQGEQFF.

In this sample, this clonotype turned up a few times. The CDR3 region is CASSSPTGGPTEAFF. The CDR3 nucleotides are TGTGCCAGCAGTTCACCAACAGGGGGTCCCACTGAAGCTTTCTTT. The chain employs TRBV27 and TRBJ1-1; TRBD1 matches at 8 bases. The CDR3 runs to 15 residues. Looked up from germline, CDR1 is MNHEY and CDR2 is SMNVEV (reference sequence). V gave up 4 bases and J gave up 4 bases; unmatched junction bases: 8.

This clonotype was found many times. The J gene is TRBJ2-6, the V gene TRBV2; no clear D gene. The germline V gene encodes CDR1 SNHLY and CDR2 FYNNEI. The CDR3 runs to 15 residues. The V end lost 7 bases, the J end lost 0 bases, and 10 bases lay between the germline ends. The CDR3 loop reads CASKQTVSGANVLTF. CDR3 in DNA: TGTGCCAGCAAACAAACAGTCTCTGGGGCCAACGTCCTGACTTTC.

This clonotype was detected many times. The V and J genes are TRBV3-1 and TRBJ2-3, with D tentatively TRBD2 (7 bases). Germline CDR1 is LGHDT and CDR2 is YNNKEL (reference sequence). V was clipped by 0 bases and J by 0 bases, with 13 bases between them. The CDR3 consists of 17 residues. This CDR3 is CASSQEGGGPSTDTQYF. The CDR3 region has the DNA TGTGCCAGCAGCCAAGAAGGGGGGGGTCCCAGCACAGATACGCAGTATTTT.

This clonotype was seen repeatedly, ten times or more. The chain joins TRBV5-1 to TRBJ2-1; 13 nucleotides align to TRBD2. Germline V gene lookup returns CDR1 SGHRS and CDR2 YFSETQ. The junction had 11 bases not matched to a gene; V was cut back by 3 bases and J by 8 bases. This CDR3 is 17 amino acids long. CDR3 sequence reads: CASSWRGGLAGRDEQFF. CDR3 sequence (DNA): TGCGCCAGCAGCTGGAGAGGGGGACTAGCGGGAAGGGATGAGCAGTTCTTC.

This clonotype was counted between two and nine times. The V call is TRBV6-5, the J call TRBJ2-7; D is perhaps TRBD2 (5 bases). The germline V gene has CDR1 MNHEY and CDR2 SVGAGI. Trimming left V 4 bases short and J 2 bases short, with 12 bases between. The CDR3 is 14 residues long. The DNA of the CDR3 is TGTGCCAGCAGTTCTAGCCTAGATACCTACGAGCAGTACTTC. It specifies CASSSSLDTYEQYF.

This clonotype was observed a few times. The V and J genes are TRBV7-9 and TRBJ1-6, with D hard to call. V gave up 3 bases and J gave up 9 bases, with 9 bases separating them. This CDR3 contains 13 residues. Germline lookup yields CDR1 SEHNR and CDR2 FQNEAQ (reference sequence). CDR3 sequence: CASSLGFSSPLHF. The CDR3 DNA follows: TGTGCCAGCAGCTTGGGTTTCAGTTCACCCCTCCACTTT. Full variable domain (missing parts from reference TRBV7-9 and TRBJ1-6): DTGVSQNPRHKITKRGQNVTFRCDPISEHNRLYWYRQTLGQGPEFLTYFQNEAQLEKSRLLSDRFSAERPKGSFSTLEIQRTEQGDSAMYLCASSLGFSSPLHFGNGTRLTVT.

CDR3 nucleotide sequence: TGTGCCAGCAGCCGAACAGGGCTAGGCGGAAACACCATATATTTT. Residues: CASSRTGLGGNTIYF. The chain combines TRBV11-2 with TRBJ1-3, with D tentatively TRBD1 (6 bases). This CDR3 has 15 amino acids. Trimming stripped 5 bases from V and 4 bases from J, with 15 bases between. Per the germline V gene, CDR1 is SGHAT and CDR2 is FQNNGV.

This clonotype has at least ten counts. V usage is TRBV12-3 or TRBV12-4 and J usage is TRBJ1-1; the D is unclear. The length of the CDR3 is 13 residues. Trimming took 2 bases from V and 6 from J, leaving 10 bases between them. DNA of the CDR3: TGTGCCAGCAGTTTACGGTGGGGAGCTGAAGCTTTCTTT. It encodes CASSLRWGAEAFF.

This clonotype was detected many times. The CDR3 bases are TGCGCCAGCAGCTTGGGTGAGGTCAAAAACATTCAGTACTTC. Protein product: CASSLGEVKNIQYF. The chain uses TRBV5-1 and TRBJ2-4; no firm D call. V lost 0 bases and J 3 bases, leaving 7 bases between the germline ends. The CDR3 is 14 amino acids. CDR1 is SGHRS, CDR2 YFSETQ, per germline.

This clonotype was seen a handful of times. The chain has TRBV5-1 and TRBJ2-1; 12 bases match TRBD2. The length of the CDR3 is 19 residues. V was pared by 4 bases and J by 0 bases, with 11 bases of the junction left unmatched. Germline CDR1 SGHRS, CDR2 YFSETQ. The CDR3 DNA reads as TGCGCCAGCAGCCAGACGGGACTAGCGGGCCTCAGCTCCTACAATGAGCAGTTCTTC. Translating it yields CASSQTGLAGLSSYNEQFF.

This chain uses TRBV10-2 with TRBJ2-1, with 8 bases aligning to TRBD2. V shed 2 bases and J 8 bases; nucleotides not matched to a gene: 8. Per the germline V gene, CDR1 is WSHSY and CDR2 is SAAADI. CDR3 length: 15 amino acids. CDR3 amino acids: CASSENSGRADEQFF. In nucleotides, the CDR3 is TGCGCCAGCAGTGAGAACAGCGGGAGAGCTGATGAGCAGTTCTTC.

This clonotype has a count of ten or more. The genes are TRBV4-1 and TRBJ2-5; TRBD1 or TRBD2 may be the D gene (5 bases each). The germline V and J ends were trimmed by 3 bases and 0 bases, with 20 bases remaining between them. Looked up from germline, CDR1 is MGHRA and CDR2 is YSYEKL. This CDR3 has 18 amino acids. The CDR3 here is CASSHSFGASRYQETQYF. The CDR3 DNA sequence: TGCGCCAGCAGCCACTCTTTCGGGGCCAGCCGTTACCAAGAGACCCAGTACTTC.

The chain combines TRBV3-1 with TRBJ1-4, with D possibly TRBD1 on 5 matching bases. Trimming stripped 4 bases from V and 0 bases from J, with 9 bases between. This CDR3 is built from 15 residues. Germline V lookup: CDR1 LGHDT, CDR2 YNNKEL (reference sequence). CDR3 region: CASSRTQATNEKLFF. The CDR3 region has the DNA TGTGCCAGCAGCCGAACACAGGCAACTAATGAAAAACTGTTTTTT.

The V gene is TRBV11-1, the J gene TRBJ1-6; no reliable D call. The germline V gene encodes CDR1 SGHAT and CDR2 FQDESV (reference sequence). The CDR3 runs to 13 residues. V shed 2 bases and J shed 10 bases, with 9 bases lying between them. CDR3 coding DNA: TGTGCCAGCAGCTTATTTTTGGAATCACCCCTCCACTTT. This translates into CASSLFLESPLHF.

This clonotype occurred many times. V usage is TRBV29-1 and J usage is TRBJ2-1; D might be TRBD2 (5 bases). This CDR3 is 16 amino acids long. Germline assignment: CDR1 SQVTM and CDR2 ANQGSEA. V was pared by 6 bases and J by 0 bases, with 18 bases between. The CDR3: CSVRGLAVNSYNEQFF. The CDR3 DNA sequence: TGCAGCGTCCGCGGGCTAGCTGTGAACTCCTACAATGAGCAGTTCTTC.

This clonotype turned up a few times. The CDR3: CASPVTENTGELFF. The CDR3 region has the DNA TGTGCCAGCCCCGTGACGGAGAACACCGGGGAGCTGTTTTTT. The rearrangement links TRBV7-2 to TRBJ2-2, with D unresolved. Germline V gene lookup returns CDR1 SGHTA and CDR2 FQGNSA. The length of the CDR3 is 14 residues. The V and J ends lost 8 bases and 1 base respectively, with 11 bases between them. Based on the CDR3 plus reference TRBV7-2 and TRBJ2-2, the full variable domain is GAGVSQSPSNKVTEKGKDVELRCDPISGHTALYWYRQSLGQGLEFLIYFQGNSAPDKSGLPSDRFSAERTGGSVSTLTIQRTQQEDSAVYLCASPVTENTGELFFGEGSRLTVL.